This T cell receptor beta chain is from a study of blood T cell repertoires in COVID-19. V dropped 1 base and J dropped 6 bases, with 12 bases sitting between them. Germline CDR1 is SGHVS and CDR2 is FQNEAQ. CDR3 size: 14 residues. Here immunoSEQ multiplex PCR was the method, and the copy in TCRdb shows in-frame clones only, minus some. The sample has under 300,000 clones; around 84% are singletons. Material: peripheral blood. The TCR comes from a woman between 70 and 85 years old with active or convalescent COVID-19. This chain links TRBV7-8 with TRBJ1-1, with D perhaps matching TRBD1 (6 bases). The CDR3 sequence: CASSLGTASPEAFF. CDR3 DNA: TGTGCCAGCAGCTTAGGGACAGCGAGTCCTGAAGCTTTCTTT.